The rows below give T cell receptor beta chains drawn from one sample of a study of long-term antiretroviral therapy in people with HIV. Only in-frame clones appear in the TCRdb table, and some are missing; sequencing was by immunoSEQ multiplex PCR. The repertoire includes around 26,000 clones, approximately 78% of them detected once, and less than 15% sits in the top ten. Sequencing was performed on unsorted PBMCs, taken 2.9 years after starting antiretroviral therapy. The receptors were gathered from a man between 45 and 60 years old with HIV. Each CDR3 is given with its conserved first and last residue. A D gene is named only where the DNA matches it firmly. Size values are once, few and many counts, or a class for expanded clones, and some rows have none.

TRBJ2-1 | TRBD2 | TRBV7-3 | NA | TGTGCCAGCAGCTTGAGGCGGGGGGGCCTGGATGAGCAGTTCTTC | CASSLRRGGLDEQFF
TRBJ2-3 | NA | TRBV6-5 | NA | TGTGCCAGCGGAAAAGGAGAACCAGATACGCAGTATTTT | CASGKGEPDTQYF
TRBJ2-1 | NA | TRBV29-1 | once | TGCAGCGTTGAAGAAGGTACGGGGAAGCACTACAATGAGCAGTTCTTC | CSVEEGTGKHYNEQFF
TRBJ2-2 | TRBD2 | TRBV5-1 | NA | TGCGCCAGCAGCTTGCAACTAGCGGGGGGGCCTGGAGCCGGGGAGCTGTTTTTT | CASSLQLAGGPGAGELFF
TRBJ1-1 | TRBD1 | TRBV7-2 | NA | TGTGCCAGTAAATATGGGACAGGGGGCTTCACTGAAGCTTTCTTT | CASKYGTGGFTEAFF
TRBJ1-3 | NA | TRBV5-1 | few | TGCGCCAGCAGCCTGACGTCCGCTGGAAACACCATATATTTT | CASSLTSAGNTIYF
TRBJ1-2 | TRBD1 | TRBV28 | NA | TGTGCCAGCAGTCCTCATACAGGGGGCGCCCGGGATGGCTACACCTTC | CASSPHTGGARDGYTF
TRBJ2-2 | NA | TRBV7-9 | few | TGTGCCAGCAGCTACGGGACCGCCACCGGGGAGCTGTTTTTT | CASSYGTATGELFF
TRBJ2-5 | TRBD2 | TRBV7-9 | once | TGTGCCAGCAGCTCCTATAAGCGGGGGGTACAAGAGACCCAGTACTTC | CASSSYKRGVQETQYF
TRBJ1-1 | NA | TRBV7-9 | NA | TGTGCCAGCATCCTAACTGTGAACACTGAAGCTTTCTTT | CASILTVNTEAFF
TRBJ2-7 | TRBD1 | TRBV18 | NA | TGTGCCAGCTCACCGACGACAGGGGGCTACGAGCAGTACTTC | CASSPTTGGYEQYF
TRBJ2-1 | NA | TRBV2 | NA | TGTGCCAGCAGGCCCCTAGGCGGGTCCGACAATGAGCAGTTCTTC | CASRPLGGSDNEQFF
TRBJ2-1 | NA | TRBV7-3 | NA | TGTGCCAGCAGCTCTAACAGGGAAAATGAGCAGTTCTTC | CASSSNRENEQFF
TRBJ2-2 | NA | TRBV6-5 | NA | TGTGCCAGCCTGCGAGCCAGCGGGACCGGGGAGCTGTTTTTT | CASLRASGTGELFF
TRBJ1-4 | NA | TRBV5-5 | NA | TGTGCCAGCAGCTCGACAGGTTATAATGAAAAACTGTTTTTT | CASSSTGYNEKLFF
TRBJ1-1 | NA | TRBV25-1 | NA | TGTGCCAGCAGTGAATACGGGAGAGGGACAAACACTGAAGCTTTCTTT | CASSEYGRGTNTEAFF
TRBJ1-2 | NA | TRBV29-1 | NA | TGCAGCGTTGAGGGAAAGGCCGCCACCTTC | CSVEGKAATF
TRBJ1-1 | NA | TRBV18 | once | TGTGCCAGCTCACCACTTGAATCAGGGTTGAACACTGAAGCTTTCTTT | CASSPLESGLNTEAFF
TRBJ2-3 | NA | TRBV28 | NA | TGTGCCAGCAGTTTTATAACAGATACGCAGTATTTT | CASSFITDTQYF
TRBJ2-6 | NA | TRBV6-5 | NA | TGTGCCAGCCTCGGCTTTTCTGGGGCCAACGTCCTGACTTTC | CASLGFSGANVLTF
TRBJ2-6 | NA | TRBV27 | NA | TGTGCCAGCAGCGCCTCCGGGCGTGGGGCCAACGTCCTGACTTTC | CASSASGRGANVLTF
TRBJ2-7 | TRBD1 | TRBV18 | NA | TGTGCCAGCTCACCGGGACAGGGAGGAATCTACGAGCAGTACTTC | CASSPGQGGIYEQYF
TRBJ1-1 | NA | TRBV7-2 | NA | TGTGCCAGCAGCCTCCGGGGAGAGGAAGCTTTCTTT | CASSLRGEEAFF
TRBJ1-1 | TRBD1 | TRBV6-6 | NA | TGTGCCAGCATTTTACTCGGACAGGGATCCCTCGAAGCTTTCTTT | CASILLGQGSLEAFF
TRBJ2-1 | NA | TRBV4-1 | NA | TGCGCCAGCAGCCAACACCCCGGGACCGCCCTCTACAATGAGCAGTTCTTC | CASSQHPGTALYNEQFF